This is a list of T cell receptor beta chains from one sample in a study of CD8+CD57+ T cells in acquired aplastic anemia. TCRdb reprocessed the reads via MiXCR and lists one record per CDR3 protein. Of 55,000 to 60,000 distinct CDR3 sequences listed, just over 55% are singletons. Specimen: sorted CD4+, CD8+, or CD8+CD57+ T cells (not recorded which) from PBMCs. These receptors all come from a human donor with aplastic anemia. Both conserved end residues are part of each CDR3. A D gene is named only where the DNA matches it firmly. Clone size is shown for a subset of rows, as once, few, many or a class of expanded clone.

clone size,V gene,J gene,D gene,CDR3 protein,CDR3 DNA
.,TRBV7-9,TRBJ2-7,.,CARDEQYF,TGTGCCAGGGACGAGCAGTACTTC
.,TRBV11-2,TRBJ2-7,.,CASSLVGHGVSYEQYF,TGTGCCAGCAGCTTAGTCGGGCACGGAGTTTCCTACGAGCAGTACTTC
once,TRBV10-3,TRBJ1-2,TRBD1,CAISENRGDYGYTF,TGTGCCATCAGCGAGAACAGGGGCGACTATGGCTACACCTTC
few,TRBV7-2,TRBJ1-2,.,CASSLVGQQDGYTF,TGTGCCAGCAGCTTAGTCGGTCAGCAGGATGGCTACACCTTC
few,TRBV2,TRBJ1-1,.,CASMLGGNTEAFF,TGTGCCAGCATGCTGGGGGGGAACACTGAAGCTTTCTTT
.,TRBV24-1,TRBJ2-7,TRBD1,CATSKPTGNNEQYF,TGTGCCACCAGTAAACCGACAGGGAATAACGAGCAATACTTC
.,TRBV6-2/TRBV6-3,TRBJ1-3,TRBD1,CASRGGGENTIYF,TGTGCCAGCAGGGGAGGGGGCGAGAACACCATATATTTT
.,TRBV7-8,TRBJ2-2,TRBD1,CASSRQGNTGELFF,TGTGCCAGCAGCCGACAGGGAAACACCGGGGAGCTGTTTTTT
.,TRBV29-1,TRBJ1-1,.,CSVTKNTEAFF,TGCAGCGTAACGAAGAACACTGAAGCTTTCTTT
few,TRBV10-2,TRBJ2-1,TRBD2,CASGGGENEQFF,TGCGCCAGTGGGGGGGGGGAGAATGAGCAGTTCTTC
once,TRBV19,TRBJ1-5,.,CASSTDGYQPQHF,TGTGCCAGTAGTACCGACGGATATCAGCCCCAGCATTTT
few,TRBV24-1,TRBJ2-7,.,CATSDAGVTEQYF,TGTGCCACCAGTGACGCCGGGGTGACCGAGCAGTACTTC
.,TRBV10-3,TRBJ2-7,.,CASSYGGGRTKSSYEQYF,TGTGCCAGCAGTTATGGAGGGGGGCGGACGAAGAGCTCCTACGAGCAGTACTTC
.,TRBV7-9,TRBJ1-2,.,CASSTPSSSDYGYTF,TGTGCCAGCAGCACCCCCAGCTCGTCGGACTATGGCTACACCTTC
.,TRBV5-6,TRBJ1-5,TRBD1,CASSSSGQGARSIDNQPQHF,TGTGCCAGCAGCTCCTCCGGACAGGGGGCTAGGTCGATCGACAATCAGCCCCAGCATTTT
.,TRBV25-1,TRBJ2-7,TRBD1,CASSLGTEAYEQYF,TGTGCCAGCAGTCTTGGGACAGAAGCCTACGAGCAGTACTTC
.,TRBV9,TRBJ1-2,.,CASSGSGGGYTF,TGTGCCAGCAGCGGCTCGGGAGGTGGCTACACCTTC
many,TRBV19,TRBJ2-5,.,CASSIDPGDLAETQYF,TGTGCCAGTAGTATTGACCCAGGGGATCTAGCAGAGACCCAGTACTTC
.,TRBV19,TRBJ2-2,TRBD1,CASTQGYTGELFF,TGTGCCAGTACACAGGGGTACACCGGGGAGCTGTTTTTT
.,TRBV12-5,TRBJ2-1,TRBD1,CASGLGTGVGNEQFF,TGTGCTAGTGGTTTAGGGACAGGGGTAGGCAATGAGCAGTTCTTC
.,TRBV29-1,TRBJ2-3,.,CSVVGLSSYNEQYF,TGCAGCGTTGTAGGTCTGAGCTCCTACAATGAGCAGTATTTT
.,TRBV19,TRBJ1-6,.,CASNSGQENSPLHF,TGTGCCAGTAACAGCGGGCAGGAGAATTCACCCCTCCACTTT
.,TRBV20-1,TRBJ1-4,TRBD1,CSAPTGNEKLFF,TGCAGTGCTCCGACAGGGAATGAAAAACTGTTTTTT
many,TRBV30,TRBJ1-2,.,CAWRDRGNYGYTF,TGTGCCTGGAGGGATAGGGGGAACTATGGCTACACCTTC